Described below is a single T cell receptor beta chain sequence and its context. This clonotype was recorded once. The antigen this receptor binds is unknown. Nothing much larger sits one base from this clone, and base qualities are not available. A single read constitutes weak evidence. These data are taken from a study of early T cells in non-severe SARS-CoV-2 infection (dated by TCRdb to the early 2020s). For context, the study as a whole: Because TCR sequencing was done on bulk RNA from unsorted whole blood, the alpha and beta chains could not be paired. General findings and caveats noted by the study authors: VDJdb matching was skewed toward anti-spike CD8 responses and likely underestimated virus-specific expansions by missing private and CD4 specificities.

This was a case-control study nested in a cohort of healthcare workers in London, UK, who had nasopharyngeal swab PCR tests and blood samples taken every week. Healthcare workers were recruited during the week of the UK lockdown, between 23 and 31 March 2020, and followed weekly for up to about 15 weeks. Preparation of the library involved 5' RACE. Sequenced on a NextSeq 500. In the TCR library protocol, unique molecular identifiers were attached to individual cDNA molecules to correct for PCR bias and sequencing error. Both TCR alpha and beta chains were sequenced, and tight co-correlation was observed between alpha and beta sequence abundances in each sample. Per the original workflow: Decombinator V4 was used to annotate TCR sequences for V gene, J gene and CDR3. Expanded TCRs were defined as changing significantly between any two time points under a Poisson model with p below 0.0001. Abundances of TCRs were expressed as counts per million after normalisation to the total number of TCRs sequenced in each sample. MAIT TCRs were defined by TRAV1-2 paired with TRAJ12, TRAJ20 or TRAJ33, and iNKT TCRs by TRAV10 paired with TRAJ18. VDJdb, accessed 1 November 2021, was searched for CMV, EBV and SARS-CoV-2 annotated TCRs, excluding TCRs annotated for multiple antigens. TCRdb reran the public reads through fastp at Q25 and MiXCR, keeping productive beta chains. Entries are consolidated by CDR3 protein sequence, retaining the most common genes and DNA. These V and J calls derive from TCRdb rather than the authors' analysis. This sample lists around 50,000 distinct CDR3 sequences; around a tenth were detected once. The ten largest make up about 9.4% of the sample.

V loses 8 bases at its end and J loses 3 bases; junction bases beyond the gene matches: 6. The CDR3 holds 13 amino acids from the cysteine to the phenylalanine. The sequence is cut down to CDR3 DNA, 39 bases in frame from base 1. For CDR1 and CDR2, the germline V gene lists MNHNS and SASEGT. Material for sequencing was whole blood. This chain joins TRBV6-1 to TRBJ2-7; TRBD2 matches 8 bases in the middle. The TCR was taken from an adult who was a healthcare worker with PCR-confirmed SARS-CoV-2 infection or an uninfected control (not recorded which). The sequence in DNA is TGTGCCAGCGCACTAGCGGACCTCTACGAGCAGTACTTC. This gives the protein CASALADLYEQYF.